The 18 T cell receptor beta chains given below trace back to one sample, sequenced in a study of CD8 T cells in Susac syndrome. cDNA came from approximately 0.5 to 1 ug RNA primed by random hexamers. TCRdb reanalysed the immunoSEQ multiplex PCR reads using MiXCR and keeps one entry per CDR3 protein. The table has some 300,000 distinct CDR3 sequences, almost 85% seen once. The sequencing input was CD8+ T cells from PBMCs. The receptors here all came from a human donor with multiple sclerosis.

In the case of this clonotype: A read error may account for a junction end that differs from germline. The V gene is TRBV28, the J gene TRBJ2-1; the match to TRBD2 covers 9 bases. The germline gives CDR1 MDHEN, CDR2 SYDVKM. The CDR3 covers 14 residues. CDR3 residues: CASSLLAGSGRAVF. The DNA of the CDR3 is TGTGCCAGCAGTTTACTAGCGGGATCAGGCCGCGCGGTCTTC. The full variable domain, with the rest looked up from reference TRBV28 and TRBJ2-1, is DVKVTQSSRYLVKRTGEKVFLECVQDMDHENMFWYRQDPGLGLRLIYFSYDVKMKEKGDIPEGYSVSREKKERFSLILESASTNQTSMYLCASSLLAGSGRAVFGPGTRLTVL.

This chain joins TRBV6-1 and TRBJ2-2; the D is unclear. V was trimmed by 6 bases and J by 5 bases, leaving 19 bases between them. This CDR3 has 16 residues. The V gene's germline CDR1 is MNHNS and CDR2 SASEGT. The CDR3 reads CASRLQTPPGTGELFF. The CDR3 DNA reads TGTGCCAGCAGGTTGCAGACCCCTCCGGGTACCGGGGAGCTGTTTTTT.

V and J are TRBV28 and TRBJ2-5; D uncertain. There are 14 residues in the CDR3. Germline assignment: CDR1 MDHEN and CDR2 SYDVKM. The V and J ends lost 2 bases and 2 bases respectively, with 9 bases between them. CDR3 sequence: CASSLVAEQETQYF. CDR3 coding DNA: TGTGCCAGCAGTTTAGTTGCTGAACAAGAGACCCAGTACTTC.

The chain links TRBV27 to TRBJ2-1, with D uncertain. V was shortened by 5 bases and J by 1 base, with 9 bases between the two germline ends. The CDR3 contains 14 residues. Germline CDR1 reads MNHEY; CDR2 reads SMNVEV (reference sequence). The CDR3 DNA sequence: TGTGCCAGCAGTGATACAACGTCCTACAATGAGCAGTTCTTC. Translated, it gives CASSDTTSYNEQFF.

The V gene is TRBV7-9, the J gene TRBJ1-3; D ambiguous. This CDR3 has 15 residues. Per germline, CDR1 SEHNR and CDR2 FQNEAQ (reference sequence). Trimming removed 5 bases from V and 2 bases from J, with 13 bases in between. The CDR3 nucleotides are TGTGCCAGCAGCCCGTTCGACGGGCCTGGAAACACCATATATTTT. Protein product: CASSPFDGPGNTIYF.

This chain connects TRBV4-1 to TRBJ2-3, with TRBD1 matching over 9 bases. This CDR3 has 19 residues. The V gene end was trimmed by 4 bases and the J gene end by 0 bases; junction bases not matched to a gene: 14. Germline CDR1 is MGHRA and CDR2 is YSYEKL. DNA of the CDR3: TGCGCCAGCAGCCCATATCCGGGACAGGGAATACTTAGCACAGATACGCAGTATTTT. This sequence encodes CASSPYPGQGILSTDTQYF.

The chain has TRBV5-1 and TRBJ2-1, with TRBD2 identical over 8 bases. Unmatched junction bases numbered 9, after V lost 0 bases and J lost 10 bases. The CDR3 runs 15 residues. Germline assignment: CDR1 SGHRS and CDR2 YFSETQ. The CDR3 DNA sequence: TGCGCCAGCAGCTTGGCCGGGAGGGGCGGCCACGAGCAGTTCTTC. Translating it yields CASSLAGRGGHEQFF.

The chain recombines TRBV4-1 with TRBJ2-1; no clear D gene. Germline lookup yields CDR1 MGHRA and CDR2 YSYEKL. The CDR3 loop spans 14 amino acids. V was pared by 3 bases and J by 3 bases, with 9 bases between. The CDR3 sequence is CASSQMENYNEQFF. The CDR3 DNA follows: TGCGCCAGCAGCCAGATGGAAAACTACAATGAGCAGTTCTTC.

This rearrangement joins TRBV20-1 to TRBJ2-1; no clear D gene. This CDR3 contains 17 residues. Germline CDR1 is DFQATT and CDR2 is SNEGSKA (reference sequence). The germline V and J ends were trimmed by 2 bases and 0 bases, with 17 bases remaining between them. CDR3 amino acids: CSARPIPALSSYNEQFF. For the CDR3, the DNA is TGCAGTGCTAGACCAATACCGGCACTCAGCTCCTACAATGAGCAGTTCTTC.

This clonotype was recorded once. The V gene is TRBV4-3, the J gene TRBJ2-7, with TRBD1 matching 10 bases. Germline lookup yields CDR1 LGHNA and CDR2 YSLEER. V lost 5 bases and J lost 0; bases outside the gene matches: 4. The CDR3 is made up of 15 amino acids. DNA for the CDR3: TGCGCCAGCAGCAGCTGGACAGGGGGCTCCTACGAGCAGTACTTC. Its protein is CASSSWTGGSYEQYF.

The chain carries TRBV29-1 and TRBJ2-7, with D uncertain. The CDR3 length is 11 residues. Germline values: CDR1 SQVTM, CDR2 ANQGSEA. Trimming left V 2 bases short and J 1 base short, with 3 bases between. In DNA form, the CDR3 reads TGCAGCGTTGAACAGTCCTACGAGCAGTACTTC. This sequence encodes CSVEQSYEQYF.

This chain uses TRBV29-1 with TRBJ1-1, with D tentatively TRBD1 (5 bases). The germline gives CDR1 SQVTM, CDR2 ANQGSEA. Trimming pared 4 bases from V and 0 bases from J, leaving 18 bases between. The CDR3 is made up of 16 amino acids. The CDR3 loop reads CSVAAGIALMNTEAFF. The CDR3 bases are TGCAGCGTTGCCGCAGGGATTGCACTCATGAACACTGAAGCTTTCTTT.

The rearrangement joins TRBV4-3 to TRBJ2-7; the match to TRBD1 covers 7 bases. Germline values: CDR1 LGHNA, CDR2 YSLEER. V trimming: 5 bases; J trimming: 7 bases; junction bases outside the gene matches: 14. This CDR3 contains 15 residues. This CDR3 is CASSSSGTAEGEQYF. In DNA, the CDR3 is TGCGCCAGCAGCTCATCCGGGACAGCCGAAGGGGAGCAGTACTTC.

The J gene is TRBJ2-1, the V gene TRBV18, with D unclear. V was clipped by 9 bases and J by 9 bases, with 15 bases between them. The CDR3 runs 12 residues. Germline V gene data show CDR1 as KGHSH and CDR2 as LQKENI. This CDR3 is CASLTTGGEQFF. The DNA of the CDR3 is TGTGCCAGTCTAACTACCGGCGGTGAGCAGTTCTTC.

The gene calls are TRBV4-1 and TRBJ2-3; 10 nucleotides match TRBD2. V shed 3 bases and J 2 bases; nucleotides not matched to a gene: 2. CDR3 length: 15 residues. Germline V gene data show CDR1 as MGHRA and CDR2 as YSYEKL. The DNA for the CDR3 is TGCGCCAGCAGCCATAGCGGGAGGAACACAGATACGCAGTATTTT. Encoded protein: CASSHSGRNTDTQYF.

This chain uses TRBV4-1 with TRBJ2-1; possibly TRBD1 for D (6 bases). Per germline, CDR1 MGHRA and CDR2 YSYEKL. The CDR3 runs to 11 residues. V lost 8 bases and J 8 bases, leaving 10 bases between the germline ends. As DNA, the CDR3 is TGCGCCAGCGAACAGGGCCATGAGCAGTTCTTC. This gives the protein CASEQGHEQFF.

The CDR3 loop reads CASSQGWTGGYGYTF. As DNA, the CDR3 is TGCGCCAGCAGCCAGGGCTGGACAGGGGGGTATGGCTACACCTTC. The chain links TRBV4-3 to TRBJ1-2; 10 bases align to TRBD1. Germline V gene sequence: CDR1 LGHNA, CDR2 YSLEER. The CDR3 extends over 15 amino acids. V shed 3 bases, J shed 5 bases, and the junction held 6 bases outside the gene matches.

The V call is TRBV10-3, the J call TRBJ2-7, with D hard to call. Germline V gene lookup returns CDR1 ENHRY and CDR2 SYGVKD. The CDR3 covers 15 residues. The V end lost 4 bases, the J end lost 2 bases, and 15 bases lay between the germline ends. The CDR3 DNA follows: TGTGCCATCAGTGGAGGTCGCGACGCTGCCTACGAGCAGTACTTC. As protein: CAISGGRDAAYEQYF.